Here is one T cell receptor beta chain with its context. In this sample, this clonotype turned up many times. Its antigen target is currently unknown. No quality values exist for individual bases; no much larger clone is one base distant. For the unsorted PBMC libraries, 2 million PBMCs were stored in RNAlater at -80 degrees C until RNA extraction and were used to generate the libraries. Multiple sclerosis patients were enrolled in a US clinical protocol evaluating disease progression by magnetic resonance imaging. Peripheral blood underwent Ficoll-Hypaque density gradient centrifugation to isolate PBMCs, which were then cryopreserved in liquid nitrogen. This sample is drawn from a study of neurological immune-mediated disorders (dated by TCRdb to the late 2010s). With respect to the entire study: Among the approximately 34 multiple sclerosis patients, 31 had relapsing-remitting MS and 3 had secondary progressive MS. Peripheral blood TCR-beta repertoires from HTLV-I-associated myelopathy (HAM/TSP) patients, multiple sclerosis patients and healthy controls were compared by UMI-based sequencing. Alongside PBMC samples, the set of some 98 TCR-beta libraries contained longitudinal samples, technical triplicates, and paired CD4+ and CD8+ T-cell subsets that had been sorted. The cohort was made up of approximately 65 subjects, consisting of around 14 HAM/TSP patients, around 35 multiple sclerosis patients and roughly 20 healthy controls. General study outcomes and caveats: In a phylogenetic analysis, the repertoires of 18 out of 34 MS patients fell into a single cluster of related CDR3 sequences, pointing to a possible signature at the repertoire level. TCR clonal expansion was greatest in HAM/TSP patients and smallest in MS patients, who ranked below even healthy controls. The MS cluster showed no association with clinical or MRI features, and the authors stated that larger cohorts are needed. Across subjects, expanded clones never shared an identical CDR3 amino acid sequence, which suggests that the TCR-beta repertoires in every group were private.

To synthesize cDNA, template-switch 5'RACE was performed with a primer carrying a 10-nucleotide random unique molecular identifier so that each TCR transcript was tagged. Each sequencing run produced over 200 million TCR-beta sequences covering 15-18 subjects. The RNeasy kit was used to extract total RNA. Using the KAPA Real-time Library Amplification kit, TCR-beta VDJ regions were amplified with primers for the TCR constant region and the 5'RACE anchor. A first PCR added sample indexes and Illumina adaptors, and a second PCR then raised library yield. After purification with Ampure beads, the TCR product of roughly 650 bp was size-selected on a 2% E-gel SizeSelection system. Library quality was checked on a Bioanalyzer, concentration was measured with Qubit, and libraries were quantified with the Kapa Library Quantification kit before pooling. An Illumina HiSeq 2500 sequenced the libraries paired-end 2 x 150 bp. To increase sequence diversity, roughly 24-31% phiX was spiked into each library pool. The paper's data handling went like this. The UMI-based MiGEC pipeline processed quality-filtered reads and removed over 80% of raw TCR sequences during error correction. VDJ genes were aligned to IMGT germline references, and each clonotype was defined by a unique CDR3 amino acid sequence together with V-J genes. Clonal expansion, Shannon diversity and CDR3 relatedness were evaluated with VDJtools (CalcPairwiseDistances, ClusterSamples), while phylogenetic trees were built in CLCbio workbench. Expanded clones were defined as having at least 8 unique UMIs, based on coefficient-of-variation modelling across technical triplicates. The public sequencing data were trimmed at Q25 with fastp and processed into clonotypes with MiXCR by TCRdb, which kept only in-frame beta chains. Each record represents a unique CDR3 protein, reported with the most common genes and DNA among its rows. The V and J calls come from TCRdb's annotation, not from the publication. The sample table records about 66,000 distinct CDR3 sequences; 3.4% of these occur just once. The top ten hold approximately 3.5% of the sample.

From cysteine to phenylalanine, the CDR3 is 12 amino acids long. Only CDR3 DNA is held: 36 bases, read in frame from base 1. A distance of 9 bases separates the germline ends of V and J, which lose 3 bases and 4 bases respectively. The germline V gene (reference sequence) gives CDR1 as DFQATT and CDR2 as SNEGSKA. The chain is encoded by TRBV20-1 joined to TRBJ1-2; perhaps TRBD1 is the D gene, with 6 bases matching. Sequencing used PBMCs. This sequence was found in a middle-aged man with multiple sclerosis. The DNA is as follows: TGCAGTGCTAGGCTACAGGGCTATGGCTACACCTTC. This translates into CSARLQGYGYTF.